The 31 T cell receptor beta chains below all came from one sample that was sequenced in a study of somatic mutations in cytotoxic T cells in rheumatoid arthritis (TCRdb year 2017). Receptors were amplified or captured by the immunoSEQ multiplex PCR assay. Here the immuneACCESS table is served through TCRdb, limited to in-frame sequences with V and J called. Missing clones are a known gap in these copies; in checked studies unresolved V genes cover under half, and the rest lacks a known reason. The sample table contains 25,000 to 30,000 clones; only one count was recorded for around 87% of them. Together, the top ten hold 7.5% to 9.5% of the sample. The sequenced material came from CD8+ T cells sorted from blood. These TCRs come from an adult with rheumatoid arthritis.

V is TRBV29-1 and J is TRBJ2-3; perhaps TRBD2 as D (6 bases). V dropped 8 bases and J dropped 2 bases, with 14 bases sitting between them. CDR1 is SQVTM, CDR2 ANQGSEA, per germline. The CDR3 length is 13 residues. CDR3 sequence reads: CSKYGGDTDTQYF. The CDR3, as DNA: TGCAGCAAATATGGCGGGGACACAGATACGCAGTATTTT.

The chain combines TRBV27 with TRBJ2-7; D gene ambiguous. CDR1 and CDR2 (germline): MNHEY, SMNVEV (reference sequence). Deletions cut 6 bases from V and 2 bases from J, with 14 bases between. The CDR3 sequence is 14 residues long. This CDR3 is CASSPGRTTYEQYF. CDR3 nucleotides: TGTGCCAGCAGCCCCGGTCGAACTACCTACGAGCAGTACTTC.

The chain links TRBV7-8 to TRBJ2-2; 12 bases are shared with TRBD2. Per the germline V gene, CDR1 is SGHVS and CDR2 is FQNEAQ. The CDR3 length is 16 residues. V dropped 5 bases and J dropped 1; count of bases not matched to a gene: 2. The CDR3 sequence: CASSRLAGENTGELFF. The CDR3 region has the DNA TGTGCCAGCAGCCGACTAGCGGGGGAGAACACCGGGGAGCTGTTTTTT.

This chain links TRBV9 with TRBJ1-5, with TRBD1 matching over 7 bases. Germline V gene lookup returns CDR1 SGDLS and CDR2 YYNGEE. Trimming cost V 4 bases and J 4 bases; bases outside gene matches: 11. The CDR3 extends over 16 amino acids. The CDR3 nucleotides read TGTGCCAGCAGCCCGGGTTTGAAGGGGGCAAATCAGCCCCAGCATTTT. It codes for CASSPGLKGANQPQHF.

The chain has TRBV10-2 and TRBJ2-3; D is unclear. From germline, CDR1 is WSHSY and CDR2 SAAADI. The length of the CDR3 is 12 residues. V shed 2 bases and J shed 3 bases, with 3 bases lying between them. The CDR3, as DNA: TGCGCCAGCAGTGAGCGGACAGATACGCAGTATTTT. As protein: CASSERTDTQYF.

The chain carries TRBV15 and TRBJ2-1, with D possibly called TRBD1 or TRBD2 (5 bases each). The V gene's germline CDR1 is LNHNV and CDR2 YYDKDF (reference sequence). Trimming shortened V by 1 base and J by 7 bases, and 14 bases separated the two germline ends. The CDR3 length is 15 residues. CDR3 in DNA: TGTGCCACCAGCAGAGGCCGGGGCCTAAGGAATGAGCAGTTCTTC. Its translation is CATSRGRGLRNEQFF.

The rearrangement links TRBV5-4 to TRBJ1-2; no definite D call. The CDR3 is made up of 14 amino acids. Per the germline V gene, CDR1 is SGHNT and CDR2 is YYREEE (reference sequence). Trimming pared 4 bases from V and 8 bases from J, leaving 18 bases between. CDR3 coding DNA: TGTGCCAGCAGCCAAACACTAGGGTTCGACGGCTACACCTTC. This sequence encodes CASSQTLGFDGYTF.

This clone was seen only once. The chain uses TRBV13 and TRBJ2-3; 9 bases align to TRBD2. Germline assignment: CDR1 PRHDT and CDR2 FYEKMQ (reference sequence). The ends lost 1 base at V and 4 bases at J; junction bases unmatched: 9. The length of the CDR3 is 17 residues. The CDR3: CASSLDGSGRWSDTQYF. The CDR3 DNA reads as TGTGCCAGCAGCTTAGACGGCAGCGGGAGGTGGTCAGATACGCAGTATTTT.

This chain connects TRBV4-1 to TRBJ2-5; 8 bases map to TRBD1. Unmatched junction bases numbered 6, after V lost 4 bases and J lost 5 bases. This CDR3 region has 14 residues. CDR1 and CDR2 (germline): MGHRA, YSYEKL. The DNA of the CDR3 is TGCGCCAGCAGCCTCGGACAGGGAAGCGAGACCCAGTACTTC. It is translated as CASSLGQGSETQYF.

This chain links TRBV7-2 with TRBJ2-1; the match to TRBD2 covers 8 bases. CDR1 and CDR2 from the germline V gene are SGHTA and FQGNSA. V was clipped by 1 base and J by 2 bases; unmatched bases: 7. CDR3 length: 17 amino acids. The CDR3 DNA follows: TGTGCCAGCAGCTTAGAGACTAGCGCCGGAACCTACAATGAGCAGTTCTTC. Translation: CASSLETSAGTYNEQFF.

This clone showed up just a few times. The gene calls are TRBV6-6 and TRBJ1-1; D is perhaps TRBD1 (6 bases). Trimming took off 6 bases at V and 4 bases at J, with 12 bases between the two ends. Germline loops: CDR1 MNHNY, CDR2 SVGAGI (reference sequence). The CDR3 runs 13 residues. DNA for the CDR3: TGTGCCAGCAGGTACAGGGTGACCACTGAAGCTTTCTTT. Protein: CASRYRVTTEAFF.

The V and J genes are TRBV9 and TRBJ2-1, with 9 bases aligning to TRBD2. The ends lost 0 bases at V and 8 bases at J; junction bases unmatched: 6. The CDR3 is 15 amino acids. Germline assignment: CDR1 SGDLS and CDR2 YYNGEE. The CDR3 spells CASSVEVSGSDEQFF. As DNA, the CDR3 is TGTGCCAGCAGCGTAGAAGTTAGCGGGAGTGATGAGCAGTTCTTC.

The chain couples TRBV5-1 to TRBJ2-5, with D uncertain. Germline lookup yields CDR1 SGHRS and CDR2 YFSETQ. The ends were cut back, 2 bases at V and 0 bases at J, with 8 bases in the middle. CDR3 length: 14 amino acids. In nucleotides, the CDR3 is TGCGCCAGCAGCTTTGGCGCAGACCAAGAGACCCAGTACTTC. Translated: CASSFGADQETQYF.

The chain has TRBV6-5 and TRBJ2-7, with D possibly TRBD2 on 6 matching bases. Germline assignment: CDR1 MNHEY and CDR2 SVGAGI. This CDR3 has 15 residues. The V end was cut by 6 bases, the J end by 0 bases, with 15 bases between. The CDR3 reads CASRNWGTPSYEQYF. The CDR3 region has the DNA TGTGCCAGCAGGAACTGGGGGACTCCCTCCTACGAGCAGTACTTC.

The chain combines TRBV12-5 with TRBJ1-2; 10 nucleotides line up with TRBD1. CDR3 length: 17 amino acids. Losses at the gene ends were 5 bases for V and 5 bases for J; bases not matched to a gene: 14. Germline lookup yields CDR1 LGHNT and CDR2 FRNRAP. The chain's CDR3 is CASGPSLPTGGLYGYTF. The CDR3 DNA sequence: TGTGCTAGTGGTCCTTCCCTGCCGACAGGGGGCCTATATGGCTACACCTTC.

V is TRBV11-2 and J is TRBJ2-2; D is perhaps TRBD1 or TRBD2 (6 bases each). The CDR3 has 16 residues. Per germline, CDR1 SGHAT and CDR2 FQNNGV. The V end lost 3 bases, the J end lost 2 bases, and 13 bases lay between the germline ends. This CDR3 is CASSFRGRVNTGELFF. CDR3 DNA: TGTGCCAGCAGCTTTCGGGGGCGTGTAAACACCGGGGAGCTGTTTTTT.

The chain uses TRBV7-9 and TRBJ2-5; D is unclear. Trimming removed 1 base from V and 0 bases from J, with 6 bases in between. This CDR3 spans 14 amino acids. The germline CDR1 and CDR2 sequences are SEHNR and FQNEAQ (reference sequence). As DNA, the CDR3 is TGTGCCAGCAGCTTAGTCGGGTACCAAGAGACCCAGTACTTC. Its protein is CASSLVGYQETQYF.

The rearrangement uses TRBV5-1 and TRBJ2-1; D unclear. This CDR3 has 15 amino acids. The V end lost 4 bases, the J end lost 6 bases, and 17 bases lay between the germline ends. The germline CDR1 and CDR2 sequences are SGHRS and YFSETQ. The CDR3 region is CASSPMSEMANEQFF. The CDR3 coding sequence is TGCGCCAGCAGCCCCATGAGCGAGATGGCCAATGAGCAGTTCTTC.

The chain joins TRBV29-1 to TRBJ2-2; the D gene is possibly TRBD2 (6 bases). This CDR3 comprises 13 residues. Germline-derived CDR1 and CDR2 are SQVTM and ANQGSEA. This CDR3 is CCGEESNTGELFF. CDR3 nucleotides: TGCTGTGGGGAGGAGAGCAACACCGGGGAGCTGTTTTTT.

This chain uses TRBV27 with TRBJ2-1; no clear D gene. This CDR3 is built from 13 residues. CDR1 and CDR2 from the germline V gene are MNHEY and SMNVEV (reference sequence). V gave up 5 bases and J gave up 7 bases, with 12 bases separating them. This CDR3 reads CASSDNPTNEQFF. CDR3 in DNA: TGTGCCAGCAGTGATAATCCGACGAATGAGCAGTTCTTC.

This clone was seen just once. This chain connects TRBV19 to TRBJ1-3; D not resolved. The CDR3 consists of 13 residues. Looked up from germline, CDR1 is LNHDA and CDR2 is SQIVND (reference sequence). Deletions cut 8 bases from V and 0 bases from J, with 8 bases between. In DNA form, the CDR3 reads TGTGCCAGTTTAACAGTCTCTGGAAACACCATATATTTT. It encodes CASLTVSGNTIYF. Based on the CDR3 plus reference TRBV19 and TRBJ1-3, the full variable domain is DGGITQSPKYLFRKEGQNVTLSCEQNLNHDAMYWYRQDPGQGLRLIYYSQIVNDFQKGDIAEGYSVSREKKESFPLTVTSAQKNPTAFYLCASLTVSGNTIYFGEGSWLTVV.

The rearrangement joins TRBV2 to TRBJ2-1, with TRBD2 matching 9 bases. This CDR3 is built from 19 residues. Germline V gene lookup returns CDR1 SNHLY and CDR2 FYNNEI. V was pared by 3 bases and J by 4 bases, with 16 bases of the junction left unmatched. The DNA of the CDR3 is TGTGCCAGCAGTGACGGCGGGGGGGATTACCCGTACCAGTACAATGAGCAGTTCTTC. It specifies CASSDGGGDYPYQYNEQFF. The entire variable domain, with the rest obtained from reference TRBV2 and TRBJ2-1, is as follows: EPEVTQTPSHQVTQMGQEVILRCVPISNHLYFYWYRQILGQKVEFLVSFYNNEISEKSEIFDDQFSVERPDGSNFTLKIRSTKLEDSAMYFCASSDGGGDYPYQYNEQFFGPGTRLTVL.

The chain combines TRBV9 with TRBJ1-6; possible D gene TRBD1, 5 bases. Trimming shortened V by 3 bases and J by 3 bases, and 7 bases separated the two germline ends. Germline CDR1 is SGDLS and CDR2 is YYNGEE. The CDR3 contains 14 residues. The CDR3 reads CASSGGFYNSPLHF. CDR3 coding DNA: TGTGCCAGCAGCGGGGGGTTCTATAATTCACCCCTCCACTTT.

The chain links TRBV7-9 to TRBJ1-1, with 7 positions matching TRBD1. After removal of 5 bases from V and 1 base from J, the junction contained 4 bases not matched to a gene. The CDR3 runs to 14 residues. Germline V lookup: CDR1 SEHNR, CDR2 FQNEAQ (reference sequence). This CDR3 is CASSLWTGNTEAFF. CDR3 bases: TGTGCCAGCAGCCTATGGACAGGGAACACTGAAGCTTTCTTT.

V is TRBV9 and J is TRBJ1-1, with D perhaps TRBD1 (6 bases). Germline CDR1 reads SGDLS; CDR2 reads YYNGEE. The CDR3 loop spans 13 amino acids. V lost 4 bases and J lost 4, with 11 bases in between. The CDR3 nucleotides are TGTGCCAGCAGCCGAAGGGGGGGCACTGAAGCTTTCTTT. It specifies CASSRRGGTEAFF.

Only a few counts were recorded for this clone. The chain recombines TRBV11-2 with TRBJ2-7; maybe TRBD1 (6 bases). Germline CDR1 reads SGHAT; CDR2 reads FQNNGV. Trimming took off 4 bases at V and 5 bases at J, with 15 bases between the two ends. CDR3 length: 14 residues. The DNA for the CDR3 is TGTGCCAGCAGCTCACAGGGTATTTGGCACGAGCAGTACTTC. It specifies CASSSQGIWHEQYF. Filled out from reference TRBV11-2 and TRBJ2-7, the complete variable domain reads EAGVAQSPRYKIIEKRQSVAFWCNPISGHATLYWYQQILGQGPKLLIQFQNNGVVDDSQLPKDRFSAERLKGVDSTLKIQPAKLEDSAVYLCASSSQGIWHEQYFGPGTRLTVT.

The chain links TRBV7-6 to TRBJ1-6; TRBD1 is a possible D gene (5 bases). The CDR3 contains 15 residues. Germline CDR1 and CDR2: SGHVS and FNYEAQ. The V and J ends lost 5 bases and 7 bases respectively, with 15 bases between them. CDR3 DNA sequence: TGTGCCAGCAGCAGCAGGGTGGATGGGAATTCACCCCTCCACTTT. This translates into CASSSRVDGNSPLHF.

The chain has TRBV7-2 and TRBJ2-7, with 9 bases matching TRBD2. The CDR3 is made up of 16 amino acids. V lost 1 base and J lost 4; bases outside the gene matches: 8. Germline V gives CDR1 SGHTA, CDR2 FQGNSA. The CDR3 nucleotides read TGTGCCAGCAGCTTAGGAAGGCGCGGGGGGGCGTACGAGCAGTACTTC. Protein product: CASSLGRRGGAYEQYF.

In DNA form, the CDR3 reads TGTGCCAGTAGTATAGTCCCAGGGGGTCAGCCCCAGCATTTT. Translating gives CASSIVPGGQPQHF. The V gene is TRBV19, the J gene TRBJ1-5, with TRBD1 matching 7 bases. J was trimmed by 6 bases and V by 1 base; bases with no gene match: 3. This CDR3 spans 14 amino acids. Germline V gene lookup returns CDR1 LNHDA and CDR2 SQIVND (reference sequence).

The chain combines TRBV6-6 with TRBJ2-7; D uncertain. Trimming took off 1 base at V and 7 bases at J, with 11 bases between the two ends. This CDR3 has 13 residues. The germline CDR1 and CDR2 sequences are MNHNY and SVGAGI (reference sequence). Here the CDR3 reads CASSYLRTVEQYF. Here the CDR3 DNA reads TGTGCCAGCAGTTACTTAAGGACCGTGGAGCAGTACTTC.

The genes are TRBV5-6 and TRBJ2-7; D is ambiguous. V shed 2 bases and J shed 6 bases, with 9 bases lying between them. CDR3 length: 12 amino acids. Looked up from germline, CDR1 is SGHDT and CDR2 is YYEEEE. The CDR3 here is CASSFKHGEQYF. The CDR3 coding sequence is TGTGCCAGCAGCTTTAAGCATGGCGAGCAGTACTTC.